This T cell receptor beta chain was sequenced for a study of shared clonotypes between healthy human individuals. Findings of the study overall: Larger estimated richness was generally seen in naive subsets than in memory subsets. It was anticipated that sequencing depth would influence how many clonotypes donors shared.

Germline V lookup: CDR1 GTSNPN, CDR2 SVGIG (reference sequence). V lost 2 bases and J 5 bases, leaving 25 bases between the germline ends. The CDR3 consists of 18 residues. Assay execution took place at the deep level. The repertoire was sequenced with immunoSEQ multiplex PCR; TCRdb's copy has only in-frame clones and lacks some. Here the sample spans millions of clones, about 92% being singletons. In the case of this clone: Antigen: not known.

The study separated CD4+ cells into CD45RA+ naive and CD45RA-negative memory subsets. The TCR comes from a young man in good health. Some clones in this sample may be carry-over from other donors' samples. V gene TRBV30 combines with J gene TRBJ1-3; TRBD1 might be the D (6 bases). Sequenced: naive CD4+ T cells from PBMCs. Subset meaning: CD45RA+ positively selected. CDR3 nucleotide sequence: TGTGCCTGGAGTAACGGACAGAGAACTAATCTACCCAGAAACACCATATATTTT. Protein: CAWSNGQRTNLPRNTIYF. Full variable domain (rest looked up from reference TRBV30 and TRBJ1-3): SQTIHQWPATLVQPVGSPLSLECTVEGTSNPNLYWYRQAAGRGLQLLFYSVGIGQISSEVPQNLSASRPQDRQFILSSKKLLLSDSGFYLCAWSNGQRTNLPRNTIYFGEGSWLTVV.